The clone carrying this TCR beta chain was seen only a few times. These data belong to a study of blood T cell repertoires in COVID-19. Whole-study context: Acute-phase and convalescent COVID-19 samples originated in the United States, Italy and Spain. T cells, B-cell-depleted T cells, or PBMCs supplied cDNA or gDNA.

Cohorts were based on clinical histories the participants reported. In the authors' methods: How many nucleated cells were present was estimated from reference gene primer amplification. The table came from immunoSEQ multiplex PCR; TCRdb's copy has only in-frame clones and leaves some out. Clonal size and the V and J genes are those of that table, whereas D and trimming came from the DNA. The sample includes some 210,000 clones, around 82% of them seen just once. Germline values: CDR1 SGHRS, CDR2 YFSETQ. After removal of 3 bases from V and 4 bases from J, the junction contained 7 bases not matched to a gene. The CDR3 contains 15 residues.

This sequence was found in a man between 25 and 39 years old with acute COVID-19. Sample: PBMCs or T cells enriched from blood (not recorded which). The chain links TRBV5-1 to TRBJ1-5, with 7 bases identical to TRBD1. CDR3 protein: CASSSTGVENQPQHF. CDR3 in DNA: TGCGCCAGCAGCTCTACAGGGGTAGAGAATCAGCCCCAGCATTTT.